This entry lists 17 T cell receptor beta chains sequenced from one sample in a study of blood T cell repertoires in COVID-19. Assay used: immunoSEQ multiplex PCR; TCRdb lists only in-frame clones, some missing. The sample includes over 150,000 clones, 75% to 90% of them seen just once. The sequenced sample was peripheral blood. The receptor set was obtained from a woman aged 55-70 years with acute or convalescent COVID-19.

This chain joins TRBV6-5 and TRBJ1-6; no clear D. Germline V gene data show CDR1 as MNHEY and CDR2 as SVGAGI. V shed 5 bases and J shed 0 bases, with 8 bases lying between them. CDR3 length equals 15 residues. Here the CDR3 reads CASSIPSSYNSPLHF. The DNA of the CDR3 is TGTGCCAGCAGTATTCCGAGCTCCTATAATTCACCCCTCCACTTT.

This chain connects TRBV7-2 to TRBJ2-5; TRBD2 aligns across 7 bases. This CDR3 is built from 15 residues. J lost 4 bases, V lost 1 base, and 6 bases had no gene match. Germline V gene lookup returns CDR1 SGHTA and CDR2 FQGNSA. The CDR3 sequence: CASSLGRGVGETQYF. DNA for the CDR3: TGTGCCAGCAGCTTAGGACGGGGGGTAGGAGAGACCCAGTACTTC.

The chain couples TRBV4-3 to TRBJ2-1; a weak D match, TRBD1 (6 bases). Germline values: CDR1 LGHNA, CDR2 YSLEER. Trimming shortened V by 0 bases and J by 6 bases, and 12 bases separated the two germline ends. There are 15 residues in the CDR3. The CDR3 nucleotides read TGCGCCAGCAGCCAAGACTTAGGCAGGGGCAATGAGCAGTTCTTC. Amino acids: CASSQDLGRGNEQFF.

This clone appeared a single time. J is TRBJ2-7 and V is TRBV19, with 8 bases lining up with TRBD1. Trimming at V came to 6 bases and at J to 7 bases, leaving 17 bases not matched to a gene. Germline assignment: CDR1 LNHDA and CDR2 SQIVND (reference sequence). The CDR3 runs 16 residues. This CDR3 is CASRTSDRVKAEEQYF. The CDR3 DNA sequence: TGTGCCAGTAGGACCTCGGACAGGGTGAAGGCGGAAGAGCAGTACTTC. Based on the CDR3 plus reference TRBV19 and TRBJ2-7, the full variable domain is DGGITQSPKYLFRKEGQNVTLSCEQNLNHDAMYWYRQDPGQGLRLIYYSQIVNDFQKGDIAEGYSVSREKKESFPLTVTSAQKNPTAFYLCASRTSDRVKAEEQYFGPGTRLTVT.

The chain carries TRBV7-9 and TRBJ1-1; D uncertain. With 8 bases removed from V and 4 bases from J, the gap between germline ends came to 11 bases. Germline V gene sequence: CDR1 SEHNR, CDR2 FQNEAQ (reference sequence). The length of the CDR3 is 12 residues. This CDR3 is CASGTGPTEAFF. CDR3 coding DNA: TGTGCCAGCGGCACTGGGCCCACTGAAGCTTTCTTT.

The gene calls are TRBV5-1 and TRBJ1-5; a weak D match, TRBD1 (6 bases). Germline CDR1 is SGHRS and CDR2 is YFSETQ. V lost 4 bases and J lost 6, with 14 bases in between. The CDR3 sequence is 14 residues long. The CDR3 region has the DNA TGCGCCAGCAGCGTGGACAGCCCTGGTCAGCCCCAGCATTTT. Residues: CASSVDSPGQPQHF.

This clone was counted a single time. The chain joins TRBV12-3 or TRBV12-4 to TRBJ1-2; no definite D call. V lost 6 bases, J lost 4 bases, and 9 bases lay in between. This CDR3 is built from 12 residues. CDR3 nucleotide sequence: TGTGCCAGCAGCGCCTGGGCCTATGGCTACACCTTC. Translating gives CASSAWAYGYTF.

CDR3 DNA: TGCAGCGTTGACTGGACTCGGAGAGAGACCCAGTACTTC. Its protein product is CSVDWTRRETQYF. The genes are TRBV29-1 and TRBJ2-5, with D perhaps TRBD2 (5 bases). The germline V gene encodes CDR1 SQVTM and CDR2 ANQGSEA. V was pared by 3 bases and J by 4 bases, with 12 bases between. The CDR3 runs 13 residues.

The DNA for the CDR3 is TGTGCCAGCAGCACCTGGACAGGGGGAGACACCATATATTTT. Translation gives CASSTWTGGDTIYF. V gene TRBV7-2 combines with J gene TRBJ1-3; 10 nucleotides agree with TRBD1. The V and J ends lost 5 bases and 8 bases, in that order; junction bases with no gene match: 6. This CDR3 contains 14 residues. Germline-derived CDR1 and CDR2 are SGHTA and FQGNSA.

This clone showed up just once. V usage is TRBV29-1 and J usage is TRBJ2-5; 9 bases are shared with TRBD2. Losses at the gene ends were 4 bases for V and 4 bases for J; bases not matched to a gene: 10. Germline V gene data show CDR1 as SQVTM and CDR2 as ANQGSEA. CDR3 length equals 15 residues. CDR3 region: CSVGVGGGASETQYF. In DNA form, the CDR3 reads TGCAGCGTTGGAGTAGGCGGGGGGGCATCAGAGACCCAGTACTTC.

The V gene is TRBV5-4, the J gene TRBJ2-7; 9 nucleotides align to TRBD1. Germline V gene lookup returns CDR1 SGHNT and CDR2 YYREEE (reference sequence). Trimming cost V 0 bases and J 2 bases; bases outside gene matches: 3. The CDR3 consists of 15 residues. The CDR3 DNA is TGTGCCAGCAGCTTGGGGACAGGGGTCGCCTACGAGCAGTACTTC. As protein: CASSLGTGVAYEQYF.

This clone has a single count. The chain carries TRBV18 and TRBJ1-1; no reliable D call. CDR3 length: 11 amino acids. Germline CDR1 and CDR2: KGHSH and LQKENI. V lost 6 bases and J lost 7, with 9 bases in between. The CDR3 DNA follows: TGTGCCAGCTCCATACCCGGTGAAGCTTTCTTT. Amino acids: CASSIPGEAFF.

For the CDR3, the DNA is TGTGCCAGCAGCCCAGATCCTGACAGGGGGAGACTTAATTCACCCCTCCACTTT. Translation gives CASSPDPDRGRLNSPLHF. The chain employs TRBV4-2 and TRBJ1-6, with 9 bases lining up with TRBD1. From germline, CDR1 is LGHNA and CDR2 YNFKEQ. The CDR3 totals 18 residues. Trimming cost V 4 bases and J 6 bases; bases outside gene matches: 13.

The chain links TRBV25-1 to TRBJ1-6, with 7 bases identical to TRBD1. V was clipped by 4 bases and J by 7 bases; unmatched bases: 10. The CDR3 covers 16 residues. Germline CDR1 and CDR2: MGHDK and SYGVNS. CDR3 DNA sequence: TGTGCCAGCAGTGCAGGAGCCGGGACAGAAAATTCACCCCTCCACTTT. Residues: CASSAGAGTENSPLHF.

The gene calls are TRBV7-2 and TRBJ2-7, with a possible D match to TRBD2 (6 bases). CDR1 is SGHTA and CDR2 is FQGNSA in the germline V gene. V gave up 1 base and J gave up 6 bases, with 10 bases separating them. The CDR3 spans 13 residues. The CDR3 DNA is TGTGCCAGCAGCTTAGAACTAGCAGCCGAGCAGTACTTC. Protein product: CASSLELAAEQYF.

The chain uses TRBV18 and TRBJ2-3; D unresolved. Germline V gene lookup returns CDR1 KGHSH and CDR2 LQKENI. The CDR3 is 12 residues long. V was cut by 5 bases and J by 2 bases, with 5 bases left in between. DNA for the CDR3: TGTGCCAGCTCAACAGACACAGATACGCAGTATTTT. Protein sequence: CASSTDTDTQYF.

The count of this clone is one. J is TRBJ1-6 and V is TRBV7-2, with TRBD1 matching over 8 bases. Germline CDR1 is SGHTA and CDR2 is FQGNSA. V gave up 5 bases and J gave up 7 bases; unmatched junction bases: 7. The CDR3 is 15 amino acids. The CDR3 nucleotides are TGTGCCAGCAGCGCTGGGCGGGACAGGAATTCACCCCTCCACTTT. This codes for CASSAGRDRNSPLHF.